These 21 T cell receptor beta chains were all obtained from the same sample, sequenced in a study of cytomegalovirus exposure and HLA in healthy donors. The PCR employed 60 Vbeta primers together with 13 Jbeta primers. Assay: immunoSEQ multiplex PCR; the TCRdb copy retains only in-frame clones and omits some. The data contain some 210,000 clones, more than 75% of them singletons. Input material: PBMCs. The source is a male donor in good health and CMV-seronegative.

The genes are TRBV19 and TRBJ2-7; 7 nucleotides agree with TRBD2. Trimming at V came to 8 bases and at J to 3 bases, leaving 10 bases not matched to a gene. The CDR3 extends over 14 amino acids. Germline CDR1 reads LNHDA; CDR2 reads SQIVND (reference sequence). CDR3 residues: CASAPAGGSYEQYF. DNA for the CDR3: TGTGCCAGTGCCCCCGCAGGCGGGAGCTACGAGCAGTACTTC.

The chain links TRBV6-5 to TRBJ1-2, with D unclear. Germline V CDR1 and CDR2: MNHEY, SVGAGI. This CDR3 is built from 13 residues. The V gene lost 8 bases and the J gene lost 0 bases, with 10 bases spanning the gap. The CDR3 loop reads CASENLANYGYTF. In nucleotides, the CDR3 is TGTGCCAGCGAGAACTTAGCTAACTATGGCTACACCTTC.

V gene TRBV27 combines with J gene TRBJ2-3; 10 bases match TRBD2. Trimming at V came to 7 bases and at J to 6 bases, leaving 4 bases not matched to a gene. Germline V lookup: CDR1 MNHEY, CDR2 SMNVEV (reference sequence). This CDR3 is 13 amino acids long. The CDR3 sequence is CASTLAGADTQYF. Written as DNA, the CDR3 is TGTGCCAGCACCCTAGCGGGAGCGGATACGCAGTATTTT.

This clone has only a few counts. The chain uses TRBV6-1 and TRBJ2-7, with D unresolved. This CDR3 has 13 amino acids. Germline V gene lookup returns CDR1 MNHNS and CDR2 SASEGT. V was cut by 6 bases and J by 2 bases, with 11 bases left in between. The CDR3 DNA reads TGTGCCAGCAGGTCCCCACAAGCCTACGAGCAGTACTTC. Amino acid sequence: CASRSPQAYEQYF.

The CDR3 sequence is CASSLRTGQNEKLFF. Written as DNA, the CDR3 is TGTGCCAGTAGTCTCCGGACAGGGCAAAATGAAAAACTGTTTTTT. The rearrangement joins TRBV19 to TRBJ1-4; 8 positions agree with TRBD1. The CDR3 is 15 residues long. In germline, CDR1 is LNHDA, CDR2 SQIVND (reference sequence). V gave up 5 bases and J gave up 5 bases; unmatched junction bases: 7.

This clone was seen once. The gene calls are TRBV2 and TRBJ2-7; tentative D call: TRBD1 (6 bases). The length of the CDR3 is 14 residues. Germline assignment: CDR1 SNHLY and CDR2 FYNNEI. The V gene lost 7 bases and the J gene lost 1 base, with 14 bases spanning the gap. As DNA, the CDR3 is TGTGCCAGCACACATGGGGGCAGATCCTACGAGCAGTACTTC. This sequence encodes CASTHGGRSYEQYF.

The chain couples TRBV7-8 to TRBJ2-1; D is possibly TRBD2 (6 bases). Germline loops: CDR1 SGHVS, CDR2 FQNEAQ. CDR3 length: 19 residues. V lost 1 base, J lost 5 bases, and 24 bases lay in between. DNA of the CDR3: TGTGCCAGCAGCTTAGAGCCCCCGGCTAGGAGGGGAAGGGACAATGAGCAGTTCTTC. The encoded protein is CASSLEPPARRGRDNEQFF. The full variable domain, in which reference TRBV7-8 and TRBJ2-1 provide the parts outside the CDR3, is GAGVSQSPRYKVAKRGQDVALRCDPISGHVSLFWYQQALGQGPEFLTYFQNEAQLDKSGLPSDRFFAERPEGSVSTLKIQRTQQEDSAVYLCASSLEPPARRGRDNEQFFGPGTRLTVL.

This rearrangement joins TRBV4-1 to TRBJ2-3; D may be TRBD2 (5 bases). Trimming pared 0 bases from V and 2 bases from J, leaving 9 bases between. The CDR3 loop spans 15 amino acids. Germline V gene data show CDR1 as MGHRA and CDR2 as YSYEKL. Written as DNA, the CDR3 is TGCGCCAGCAGCCAAGATAACGACTACACAGATACGCAGTATTTT. Translated, it gives CASSQDNDYTDTQYF.

This sequence joins TRBV10-1 and TRBJ2-1; D possibly corresponds to TRBD1 (6 bases). Germline lookup yields CDR1 WNHNN and CDR2 SYGVQD (reference sequence). The CDR3 extends over 14 amino acids. Trimming pared 3 bases from V and 4 bases from J, leaving 10 bases between. This CDR3 is CASSEGRGYNEQFF. CDR3 bases: TGCGCCAGCAGTGAAGGTAGGGGGTACAATGAGCAGTTCTTC.

Here the CDR3 reads CATSRDSKGGYEQYF. The DNA for the CDR3 is TGTGCCACCTCAAGGGACTCCAAAGGAGGCTACGAGCAGTACTTC. V usage is TRBV19 and J usage is TRBJ2-7; weak D call: TRBD2 (6 bases). Between the trimmed V and J ends, which lost 10 bases and 3 bases, there was a span of 22 bases. Germline CDR1 LNHDA, CDR2 SQIVND (reference sequence). The CDR3 is 15 residues long.

This chain connects TRBV27 to TRBJ1-5; 11 bases are a match to TRBD1. CDR1 MNHEY and CDR2 SMNVEV come from the germline V gene (reference sequence). The junction had 4 bases not matched to a gene; V was cut back by 3 bases and J by 9 bases. This CDR3 spans 14 amino acids. The CDR3 protein is CASSFRTGGAPQHF. As DNA, the CDR3 is TGTGCCAGCAGTTTCCGGACAGGGGGCGCGCCCCAGCATTTT.

V and J are TRBV25-1 and TRBJ2-1, with TRBD1 matching over 8 bases. The CDR3 totals 14 residues. Looked up from germline, CDR1 is MGHDK and CDR2 is SYGVNS. After removal of 2 bases from V and 4 bases from J, the junction contained 1 base not matched to a gene. CDR3 coding DNA: TGTGCCAGCAGTGAACAGGGGGCATACAATGAGCAGTTCTTC. This translates into CASSEQGAYNEQFF. Using reference TRBV25-1 and TRBJ2-1 for the parts outside the CDR3, the full variable domain is EADIYQTPRYLVIGTGKKITLECSQTMGHDKMYWYQQDPGMELHLIHYSYGVNSTEKGDLSSESTVSRIRTEHFPLTLESARPSHTSQYLCASSEQGAYNEQFFGPGTRLTVL.

V and J are TRBV25-1 and TRBJ2-7; the match to TRBD1 covers 12 bases. With 5 bases clipped from V and 7 bases from J, the junction kept 9 bases outside the gene matches. Germline values: CDR1 MGHDK, CDR2 SYGVNS. This CDR3 region has 15 residues. In nucleotides, the CDR3 is TGTGCCAGCAGTAAGGGACAGGGGGCTAGAGGTGAGCAGTACTTC. This sequence encodes CASSKGQGARGEQYF.

This clone has only a few counts. The chain employs TRBV15 and TRBJ1-1; 7 bases match TRBD1. The length of the CDR3 is 14 residues. Germline CDR1 LNHNV, CDR2 YYDKDF (reference sequence). J was trimmed by 3 bases and V by 3 bases; bases with no gene match: 4. As DNA, the CDR3 is TGTGCCACCAGCAGCTCCGGGACAGACACTGAAGCTTTCTTT. Protein product: CATSSSGTDTEAFF.

This clone was detected a few times. The genes are TRBV11-3 and TRBJ2-1; maybe TRBD2 (6 bases). This CDR3 has 15 residues. V was shortened by 4 bases and J by 0 bases, with 10 bases between the two germline ends. CDR1 and CDR2 (germline): SGHNT, YENEEA. The CDR3 DNA sequence: TGTGCCAGCAGCTCCTACGGGAGCTCCTACAATGAGCAGTTCTTC. Translating it yields CASSSYGSSYNEQFF.

The chain has TRBV6-1 and TRBJ2-7; 7 positions match TRBD2. This CDR3 region has 13 residues. CDR1 and CDR2 (germline): MNHNS, SASEGT. Trimming cost V 7 bases and J 2 bases; bases outside gene matches: 5. In nucleotides, the CDR3 is TGTGCCAGCACCCCAGGGACTACCTACGAGCAGTACTTC. It specifies CASTPGTTYEQYF.

This clone was counted a few times. This chain uses TRBV18 with TRBJ1-1; the D gene is possibly TRBD1 (6 bases). Germline values: CDR1 KGHSH, CDR2 LQKENI. The CDR3 totals 14 residues. Trimming cost V 6 bases and J 0 bases, with 11 bases left between them. Here the CDR3 DNA reads TGTGCCAGCTCGAAGGACAGCATGAACACTGAAGCTTTCTTT. This sequence encodes CASSKDSMNTEAFF.

V is TRBV28 and J is TRBJ2-3, with TRBD1 identical over 7 bases. Germline lookup yields CDR1 MDHEN and CDR2 SYDVKM. J gave up 2 bases and V 6 bases, and 5 bases lay outside the gene matches. The CDR3 contains 14 residues. The CDR3 reads CASRAQGTTDTQYF. In DNA, the CDR3 is TGTGCCAGCAGAGCACAGGGGACCACAGATACGCAGTATTTT.

This rearrangement joins TRBV29-1 to TRBJ1-3; maybe TRBD1 (6 bases). The V gene's germline CDR1 is SQVTM and CDR2 ANQGSEA. The V gene lost 4 bases and the J gene lost 4 bases, with 23 bases spanning the gap. The CDR3 has 17 amino acids. CDR3 DNA sequence: TGCAGCGTTGTCCTCAGGGGAGGGAATGACCTGGGAAACACCATATATTTT. Translated: CSVVLRGGNDLGNTIYF. Full variable domain (outside the CDR3, taken from reference TRBV29-1 and TRBJ1-3): SAVISQKPSRDICQRGTSLTIQCQVDSQVTMMFWYRQQPGQSLTLIATANQGSEATYESGFVIDKFPISRPNLTFSTLTVSNMSPEDSSIYLCSVVLRGGNDLGNTIYFGEGSWLTVV.

The chain couples TRBV18 to TRBJ1-5; D unresolved. V was clipped by 6 bases and J by 1 base, with 7 bases between them. CDR1 is KGHSH and CDR2 is LQKENI in the germline V gene. The CDR3 is 13 residues long. For the CDR3, the DNA is TGTGCCAGCTCTCCTCAGAGCAATCAGCCCCAGCATTTT. Its translation is CASSPQSNQPQHF.

The CDR3 DNA sequence: TGTGCCAGCAGCACCGGGACAGGGATCTACGAGCAGTACTTC. This sequence encodes CASSTGTGIYEQYF. The gene calls are TRBV6-5 and TRBJ2-7; 9 bases align to TRBD1. The junction had 6 bases not matched to a gene; V was cut back by 6 bases and J by 3 bases. Looked up from germline, CDR1 is MNHEY and CDR2 is SVGAGI. This CDR3 contains 14 residues.